The 27 T cell receptor beta chains reported below all come from one sample, sequenced in a study of cytomegalovirus exposure and HLA in healthy donors. Sequencing was performed with immunoSEQ multiplex PCR; in TCRdb, only in-frame clones are kept and a portion is missing. The sample has about 200,000 clones, 80% to 90% seen once. The sequencing sample was made of PBMCs. All receptors come from a woman under 40 in good health and CMV-seropositive.

V gene TRBV19 combines with J gene TRBJ1-2; 7 nucleotides align to TRBD1. V lost 5 bases to trimming and J lost 4 bases; unmatched junction nucleotides: 7. The germline CDR1 and CDR2 sequences are LNHDA and SQIVND (reference sequence). This CDR3 has 14 amino acids. Here the CDR3 reads CASSYARGSYGYTF. The CDR3 DNA is TGTGCCAGTAGTTACGCCAGGGGGTCCTATGGCTACACCTTC.

The V gene is TRBV6-5, the J gene TRBJ1-2, with 7 bases aligning to TRBD1. V dropped 2 bases and J dropped 5; count of bases not matched to a gene: 5. CDR3 length: 14 residues. Per germline, CDR1 MNHEY and CDR2 SVGAGI. The CDR3 here is CASSYEGTAYGYTF. In DNA, the CDR3 is TGTGCCAGCAGTTACGAAGGGACAGCATATGGCTACACCTTC.

The chain has TRBV27 and TRBJ2-7, with D possibly TRBD2 on 5 matching bases. There are 14 residues in the CDR3. From germline, CDR1 is MNHEY and CDR2 SMNVEV (reference sequence). With 0 bases removed from V and 2 bases from J, the gap between germline ends came to 8 bases. The chain's CDR3 is CASSLSPTTYEQYF. The CDR3 nucleotides read TGTGCCAGCAGTTTATCCCCGACTACCTACGAGCAGTACTTC.

V usage is TRBV6-6 and J usage is TRBJ2-5, with D perhaps matching TRBD2 (6 bases). In germline, CDR1 is MNHNY, CDR2 SVGAGI (reference sequence). The length of the CDR3 is 15 residues. Trimming removed 6 bases at V and 2 bases at J, with 16 bases between. The CDR3 DNA reads TGTGCCAGCAGCCAGAGACTAGTAGGGCAAGAGACCCAGTACTTC. Protein sequence: CASSQRLVGQETQYF.

The sample holds one count of this clone. The chain recombines TRBV19 with TRBJ1-5, with TRBD1 matching 12 bases. J was trimmed by 7 bases and V by 4 bases; bases with no gene match: 8. Looked up from germline, CDR1 is LNHDA and CDR2 is SQIVND (reference sequence). The CDR3 consists of 16 residues. The CDR3 sequence: CASSNPGQGAWQPQHF. CDR3 nucleotide sequence: TGTGCCAGTAGTAACCCGGGACAGGGGGCTTGGCAGCCCCAGCATTTT.

Here the CDR3 reads CASSPRVNTEAFF. In DNA form, the CDR3 reads TGTGCCAGCAGCCCGAGGGTGAACACTGAAGCTTTCTTT. The chain combines TRBV5-6 with TRBJ1-1; D remains unclear. V was clipped by 4 bases and J by 0 bases, with 7 bases between them. The CDR3 has 13 amino acids. Germline V CDR1 and CDR2: SGHDT, YYEEEE.

The genes are TRBV5-1 and TRBJ2-1; D might be TRBD2 (5 bases). The CDR3 runs 16 residues. Per the germline V gene, CDR1 is SGHRS and CDR2 is YFSETQ. The V end was cut by 2 bases, the J end by 2 bases, with 14 bases between. CDR3 in DNA: TGCGCCAGCAGCTTCGGGGTGGCCCCTCCCTACAATGAGCAGTTCTTC. It codes for CASSFGVAPPYNEQFF.

The V gene is TRBV5-6, the J gene TRBJ2-5; unclear D gene. Trimming removed 1 base at V and 1 base at J, with 8 bases between. Germline CDR1 SGHDT, CDR2 YYEEEE. The CDR3 has 14 amino acids. The CDR3 reads CASSLYAVQETQYF. CDR3 nucleotides: TGTGCCAGCAGCTTGTACGCGGTCCAAGAGACCCAGTACTTC.

This clone was counted between two and nine times. The chain employs TRBV5-1 and TRBJ2-3, with a weak D call TRBD2 (6 bases). Trimming cost V 2 bases and J 3 bases, with 16 bases left between them. This CDR3 is built from 16 residues. CDR1 and CDR2 (germline): SGHRS, YFSETQ. The CDR3 DNA follows: TGCGCCAGCAGCTTAGGTAGCCAACGGGGGACAGATACGCAGTATTTT. The encoded protein is CASSLGSQRGTDTQYF.

V and J are TRBV2 and TRBJ1-1; tentatively, D is TRBD1 (6 bases). The CDR3 spans 14 residues. Between the trimmed V and J ends, which lost 10 bases and 4 bases, there was a span of 19 bases. From germline, CDR1 is SNHLY and CDR2 FYNNEI. Written as DNA, the CDR3 is TGTGCCACCGACGAGGGGGACGGGATCACTGAAGCTTTCTTT. It is translated as CATDEGDGITEAFF. The full variable domain, completed using reference TRBV2 and TRBJ1-1, is EPEVTQTPSHQVTQMGQEVILRCVPISNHLYFYWYRQILGQKVEFLVSFYNNEISEKSEIFDDQFSVERPDGSNFTLKIRSTKLEDSAMYFCATDEGDGITEAFFGQGTRLTVV.

A remark on this clone: One end of the junction fails to match germline, which may point to a read error. V gene TRBV2 combines with J gene TRBJ2-5; D uncertain. In germline, CDR1 is SNHLY, CDR2 FYNNEI. CDR3 length: 15 amino acids. The CDR3 loop is CASSEDSRSGETQYF. The CDR3 region has the DNA TGTGCCAGCAGCGAAGACTCGCGATCGGGAGAGACCCAGTACTTC. The entire variable domain, with the rest obtained from reference TRBV2 and TRBJ2-5, is as follows: EPEVTQTPSHQVTQMGQEVILRCVPISNHLYFYWYRQILGQKVEFLVSFYNNEISEKSEIFDDQFSVERPDGSNFTLKIRSTKLEDSAMYFCASSEDSRSGETQYFGPGTRLLVL.

J is TRBJ2-4 and V is TRBV4-2; perhaps TRBD1 as D (5 bases). This CDR3 has 15 amino acids. V was shortened by 0 bases and J by 6 bases, with 12 bases between the two germline ends. Germline-derived CDR1 and CDR2 are LGHNA and YNFKEQ. The CDR3 here is CASSQDGADLNIQYF. In DNA, the CDR3 is TGTGCCAGCAGCCAAGATGGGGCGGATCTAAACATTCAGTACTTC.

In DNA, the CDR3 is TGCAGCGTGGGGACTAGTAGCACAGATACGCAGTATTTT. It translates to CSVGTSSTDTQYF. This rearrangement joins TRBV29-1 to TRBJ2-3; TRBD2 matches 8 bases. In germline, CDR1 is SQVTM, CDR2 ANQGSEA. The CDR3 loop spans 13 amino acids. Trimming took 6 bases from V and 0 from J; bases not matched to a gene: 2.

The V call is TRBV2, the J call TRBJ1-1; D ambiguous. The V end lost 1 base, the J end lost 1 base, and 7 bases lay between the germline ends. CDR1 SNHLY and CDR2 FYNNEI come from the germline V gene. The length of the CDR3 is 14 residues. The CDR3 reads CASSEERSNTEAFF. CDR3 nucleotide sequence: TGTGCCAGCAGTGAAGAACGGTCGAACACTGAAGCTTTCTTT.

This rearrangement joins TRBV7-9 to TRBJ2-7; D might be TRBD1 (5 bases). CDR1 is SEHNR and CDR2 is FQNEAQ in the germline V gene (reference sequence). The length of the CDR3 is 15 residues. V lost 5 bases, J lost 0 bases, and 14 bases lay in between. DNA for the CDR3: TGTGCCAGCAGCCCCGCAGGGATCCTCTCCTACGAGCAGTACTTC. Encoded protein: CASSPAGILSYEQYF.

This chain connects TRBV7-6 to TRBJ1-1; possible D gene TRBD1, 6 bases. Germline V gene data show CDR1 as SGHVS and CDR2 as FNYEAQ. The CDR3 has 13 amino acids. V was trimmed by 5 bases and J by 4 bases, leaving 11 bases between them. CDR3 residues: CASSATGTTEAFF. The CDR3 bases are TGTGCCAGCAGCGCAACAGGGACCACTGAAGCTTTCTTT.

The rearrangement links TRBV19 to TRBJ2-7; tentatively, D is TRBD1 (5 bases). The germline V and J ends were trimmed by 2 bases and 6 bases, with 14 bases remaining between them. This CDR3 is built from 14 residues. Looked up from germline, CDR1 is LNHDA and CDR2 is SQIVND (reference sequence). The CDR3 DNA is TGTGCCAGTAGTATACCTGGCAGGGTTTCCGAGCAGTACTTC. This encodes CASSIPGRVSEQYF. The complete variable domain, with remaining parts taken from reference TRBV19 and TRBJ2-7, reads DGGITQSPKYLFRKEGQNVTLSCEQNLNHDAMYWYRQDPGQGLRLIYYSQIVNDFQKGDIAEGYSVSREKKESFPLTVTSAQKNPTAFYLCASSIPGRVSEQYFGPGTRLTVT.

This clone was observed a handful of times. The J gene is TRBJ1-2, the V gene TRBV7-8, with D unclear. With 5 bases removed from V and 2 bases from J, the gap between germline ends came to 6 bases. The CDR3 is 12 residues long. CDR1 and CDR2 (germline): SGHVS, FQNEAQ. The CDR3 spells CASSPVNYGYTF. For the CDR3, the DNA is TGTGCCAGCAGCCCGGTAAACTATGGCTACACCTTC. Full variable domain (missing parts from reference TRBV7-8 and TRBJ1-2): GAGVSQSPRYKVAKRGQDVALRCDPISGHVSLFWYQQALGQGPEFLTYFQNEAQLDKSGLPSDRFFAERPEGSVSTLKIQRTQQEDSAVYLCASSPVNYGYTFGSGTRLTVV.

V and J are TRBV7-2 and TRBJ2-7; 12 bases map to TRBD1. The CDR3 extends over 15 amino acids. CDR1 and CDR2 from the germline V gene are SGHTA and FQGNSA. After removal of 6 bases from V and 4 bases from J, the junction contained 7 bases not matched to a gene. CDR3 DNA: TGTGCCAGCAGTCCCCGGGACAGGGGGCGATACGAGCAGTACTTC. This gives the protein CASSPRDRGRYEQYF.

V usage is TRBV19 and J usage is TRBJ2-5; unclear D gene. Trimming took 7 bases from V and 5 from J, leaving 14 bases between them. Germline V CDR1 and CDR2: LNHDA, SQIVND (reference sequence). The CDR3 loop spans 13 amino acids. The CDR3 DNA reads as TGTGCCAGTACGATATCGTCGGGTGAGACCCAGTACTTC. Amino acids: CASTISSGETQYF. The whole variable domain, remainder taken from reference TRBV19 and TRBJ2-5, is DGGITQSPKYLFRKEGQNVTLSCEQNLNHDAMYWYRQDPGQGLRLIYYSQIVNDFQKGDIAEGYSVSREKKESFPLTVTSAQKNPTAFYLCASTISSGETQYFGPGTRLLVL.

The J gene is TRBJ1-2, the V gene TRBV20-1, with TRBD1 matching 9 bases. The V and J ends lost 3 bases and 12 bases, in that order; junction bases with no gene match: 2. The CDR3 runs to 10 residues. The germline CDR1 and CDR2 sequences are DFQATT and SNEGSKA (reference sequence). The CDR3: CSASGTGNTF. In DNA form, the CDR3 reads TGCAGTGCTAGTGGGACAGGGAACACCTTC.

The J gene is TRBJ2-7, the V gene TRBV9, with 11 bases lining up with TRBD2. Unmatched junction bases numbered 8, after V lost 3 bases and J lost 3 bases. The CDR3 loop spans 16 amino acids. Germline values: CDR1 SGDLS, CDR2 YYNGEE. In DNA, the CDR3 is TGTGCCAGCAGCGCCCGCGGGGGACTAGCGGTCTACGAGCAGTACTTC. Translating it yields CASSARGGLAVYEQYF.

V gene TRBV10-3 combines with J gene TRBJ2-1, with unresolved D. Germline CDR1 is ENHRY and CDR2 is SYGVKD. The CDR3 has 15 amino acids. The germline V and J ends were trimmed by 4 bases and 5 bases, with 15 bases remaining between them. The CDR3 DNA reads as TGTGCCATCAGTGCCCAGGCCGCAGGCCACAATGAGCAGTTCTTC. Translating it yields CAISAQAAGHNEQFF.

The gene calls are TRBV5-1 and TRBJ2-7; TRBD2 aligns across 12 bases. This CDR3 is built from 14 residues. Germline V lookup: CDR1 SGHRS, CDR2 YFSETQ. The J segment lost 5 bases and the V segment lost 5 bases, leaving 5 bases of the junction unmatched. CDR3 region: CASRRLAGVNEQYF. In nucleotides, the CDR3 is TGCGCCAGCAGGAGACTAGCGGGAGTGAACGAGCAGTACTTC.

The V and J genes are TRBV5-6 and TRBJ1-2; D call uncertain. V lost 0 bases and J lost 3, with 12 bases in between. CDR3 length: 15 residues. The germline gives CDR1 SGHDT, CDR2 YYEEEE. CDR3 sequence reads: CASSLGQTTYYGYTF. For the CDR3, the DNA is TGTGCCAGCAGCTTGGGGCAGACAACTTACTATGGCTACACCTTC. Full variable domain (rest looked up from reference TRBV5-6 and TRBJ1-2): DAGVTQSPTHLIKTRGQQVTLRCSPKSGHDTVSWYQQALGQGPQFIFQYYEEEERQRGNFPDRFSGHQFPNYSSELNVNALLLGDSALYLCASSLGQTTYYGYTFGSGTRLTVV.

This CDR3 reads CATRGDRMNFGDTQYF. The DNA for the CDR3 is TGTGCCACCAGGGGAGATCGCATGAACTTCGGAGATACGCAGTATTTT. The chain carries TRBV15 and TRBJ2-3, with D possibly being TRBD2 (5 bases). V was clipped by 6 bases and J by 5 bases, with 21 bases between them. From germline, CDR1 is LNHNV and CDR2 YYDKDF (reference sequence). The CDR3 consists of 16 residues.

The rearrangement joins TRBV5-1 to TRBJ1-1, with no clear D. This CDR3 has 15 amino acids. Trimming cost V 4 bases and J 3 bases, with 16 bases left between them. Germline V gene sequence: CDR1 SGHRS, CDR2 YFSETQ. CDR3 sequence reads: CASSPREPGDTEAFF. The CDR3 DNA is TGCGCCAGCAGCCCCCGGGAACCGGGAGACACTGAAGCTTTCTTT.